The entry that follows covers one TCR beta chain sequence. The data were taken from a study of T cell responses to AZD1222 COVID-19 vaccine. CDR3 length: 16 residues. Per germline, CDR1 SGDLS and CDR2 YYNGEE. Deletions cut 0 bases from V and 0 bases from J, with 12 bases between. Assay used: immunoSEQ multiplex PCR; TCRdb lists only in-frame clones, some missing. Of 90,000 or so clones in the sample, around nine tenths are singletons; the top ten hold approximately 5.3%. The rearrangement uses TRBV9 and TRBJ1-1; D is unresolved. This TCR was recovered from an adult who received the AZD1222 COVID-19 vaccine. The sample was peripheral blood, taken 28 days after the second AZD1222 dose. The CDR3 loop reads CASSVGMRGMNTEAFF. The DNA for the CDR3 is TGTGCCAGCAGCGTAGGGATGAGAGGGATGAACACTGAAGCTTTCTTT.